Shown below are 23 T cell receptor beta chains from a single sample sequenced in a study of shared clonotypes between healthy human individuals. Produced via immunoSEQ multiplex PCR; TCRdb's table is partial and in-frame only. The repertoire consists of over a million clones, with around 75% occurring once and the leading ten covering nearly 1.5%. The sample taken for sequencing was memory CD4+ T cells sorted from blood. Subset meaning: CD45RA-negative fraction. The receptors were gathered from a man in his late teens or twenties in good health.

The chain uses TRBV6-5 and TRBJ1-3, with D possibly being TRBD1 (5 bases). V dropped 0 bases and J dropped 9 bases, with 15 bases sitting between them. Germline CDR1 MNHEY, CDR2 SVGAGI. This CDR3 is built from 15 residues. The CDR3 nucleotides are TGTGCCAGCAGTTACTCCCCCGGGGGGGGGACCACCATATATTTT. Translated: CASSYSPGGGTTIYF.

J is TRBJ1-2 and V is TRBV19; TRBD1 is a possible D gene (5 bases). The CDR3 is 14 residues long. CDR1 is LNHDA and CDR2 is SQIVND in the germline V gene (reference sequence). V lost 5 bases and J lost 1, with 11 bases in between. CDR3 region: CASSARDSNYGYTF. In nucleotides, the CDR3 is TGTGCCAGTAGTGCCCGAGACAGTAACTATGGCTACACCTTC.

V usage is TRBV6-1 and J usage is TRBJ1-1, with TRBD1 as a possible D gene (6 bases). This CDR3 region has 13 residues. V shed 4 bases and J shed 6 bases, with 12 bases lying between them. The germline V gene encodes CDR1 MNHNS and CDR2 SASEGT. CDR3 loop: CASSVRGGAEAFF. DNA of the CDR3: TGTGCCAGCAGTGTCCGAGGGGGTGCTGAAGCTTTCTTT.

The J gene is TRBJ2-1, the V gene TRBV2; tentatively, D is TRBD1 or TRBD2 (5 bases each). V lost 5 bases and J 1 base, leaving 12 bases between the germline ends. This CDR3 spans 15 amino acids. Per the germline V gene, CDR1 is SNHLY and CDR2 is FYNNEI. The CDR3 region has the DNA TGTGCCAGCAGTAGGGACCGGAATTCCTACAATGAGCAGTTCTTC. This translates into CASSRDRNSYNEQFF.

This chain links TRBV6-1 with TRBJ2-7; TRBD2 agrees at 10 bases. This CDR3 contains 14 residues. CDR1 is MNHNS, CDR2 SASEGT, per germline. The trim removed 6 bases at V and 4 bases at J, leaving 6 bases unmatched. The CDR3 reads CASRGSGGNYEQYF. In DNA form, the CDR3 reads TGTGCCAGCAGGGGTAGCGGGGGGAATTACGAGCAGTACTTC.

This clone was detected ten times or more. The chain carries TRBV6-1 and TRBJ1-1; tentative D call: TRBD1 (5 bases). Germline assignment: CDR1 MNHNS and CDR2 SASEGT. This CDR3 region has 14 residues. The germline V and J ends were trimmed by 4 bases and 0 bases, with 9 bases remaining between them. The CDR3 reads CASSGQSLNTEAFF. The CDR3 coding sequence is TGTGCCAGCAGTGGACAGTCTTTGAACACTGAAGCTTTCTTT.

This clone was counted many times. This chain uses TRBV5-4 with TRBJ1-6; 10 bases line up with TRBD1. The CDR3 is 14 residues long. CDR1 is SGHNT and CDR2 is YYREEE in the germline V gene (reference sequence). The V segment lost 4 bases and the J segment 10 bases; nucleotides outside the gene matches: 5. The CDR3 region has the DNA TGTGCCAGCAGCCCTGGGACAGGGGTCTCACCCCTCCACTTT. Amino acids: CASSPGTGVSPLHF.

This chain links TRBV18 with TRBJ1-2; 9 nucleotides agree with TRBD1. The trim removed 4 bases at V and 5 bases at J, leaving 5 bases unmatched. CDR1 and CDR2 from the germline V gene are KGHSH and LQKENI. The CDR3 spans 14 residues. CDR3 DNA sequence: TGTGCCAGCTCACGGGAACAGGGGGCGTATGGCTACACCTTC. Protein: CASSREQGAYGYTF.

CDR3: CASNSKETQYF. The CDR3 DNA follows: TGTGCCAGCAACTCAAAAGAGACCCAGTACTTC. The J gene is TRBJ2-5, the V gene TRBV28; D is undetermined. From germline, CDR1 is MDHEN and CDR2 SYDVKM. V lost 7 bases, J lost 3 bases, and 6 bases lay in between. The CDR3 consists of 11 residues.

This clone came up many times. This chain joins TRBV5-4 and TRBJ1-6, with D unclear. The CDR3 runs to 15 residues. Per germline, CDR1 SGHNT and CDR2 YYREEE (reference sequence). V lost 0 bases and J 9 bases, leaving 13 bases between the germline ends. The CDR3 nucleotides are TGTGCCAGCAGCTTGGGGGCCTCGGGGAGTTCACCCCTCCACTTT. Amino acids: CASSLGASGSSPLHF.

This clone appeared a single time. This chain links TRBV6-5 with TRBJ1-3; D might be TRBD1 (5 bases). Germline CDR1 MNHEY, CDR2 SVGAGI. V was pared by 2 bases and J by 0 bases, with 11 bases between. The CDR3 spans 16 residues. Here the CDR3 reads CASSYQGYSSGNTIYF. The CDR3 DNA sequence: TGTGCCAGCAGTTACCAGGGTTACAGCTCTGGAAACACCATATATTTT.

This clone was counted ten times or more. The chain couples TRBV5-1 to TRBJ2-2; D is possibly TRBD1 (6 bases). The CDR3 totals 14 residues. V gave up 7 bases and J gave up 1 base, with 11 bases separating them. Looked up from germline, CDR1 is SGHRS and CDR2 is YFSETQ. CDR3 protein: CASCRDMNTGELFF. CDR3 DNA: TGCGCCAGCTGCCGGGACATGAACACCGGGGAGCTGTTTTTT. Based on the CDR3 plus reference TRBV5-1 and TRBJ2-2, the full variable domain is KAGVTQTPRYLIKTRGQQVTLSCSPISGHRSVSWYQQTPGQGLQFLFEYFSETQRNKGNFPGRFSGRQFSNSRSEMNVSTLELGDSALYLCASCRDMNTGELFFGEGSRLTVL.

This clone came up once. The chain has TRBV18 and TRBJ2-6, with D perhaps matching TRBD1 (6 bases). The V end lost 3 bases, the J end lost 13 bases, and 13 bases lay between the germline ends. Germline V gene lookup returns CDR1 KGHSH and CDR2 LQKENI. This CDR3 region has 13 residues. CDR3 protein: CASSPPGHLVLTF. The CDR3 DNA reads TGTGCCAGCTCACCCCCGGGACACTTAGTCCTGACTTTC.

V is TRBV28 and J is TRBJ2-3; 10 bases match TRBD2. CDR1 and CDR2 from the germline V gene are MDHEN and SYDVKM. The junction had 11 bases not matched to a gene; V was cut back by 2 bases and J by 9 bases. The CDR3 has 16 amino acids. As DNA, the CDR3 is TGTGCCAGCAGTTTACCCGGACTAGCGGCGGGCGGCACGCAGTATTTT. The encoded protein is CASSLPGLAAGGTQYF.

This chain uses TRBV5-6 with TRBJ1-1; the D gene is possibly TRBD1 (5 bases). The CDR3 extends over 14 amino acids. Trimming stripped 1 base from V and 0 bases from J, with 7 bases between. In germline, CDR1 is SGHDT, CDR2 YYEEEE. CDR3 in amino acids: CASSLRGMNTEAFF. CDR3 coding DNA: TGTGCCAGCAGCTTGCGGGGGATGAACACTGAAGCTTTCTTT.

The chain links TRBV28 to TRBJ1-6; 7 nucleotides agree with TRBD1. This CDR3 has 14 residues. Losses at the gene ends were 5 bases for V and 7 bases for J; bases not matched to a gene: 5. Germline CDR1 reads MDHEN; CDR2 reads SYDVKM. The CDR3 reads CASSGGQKNSPLHF. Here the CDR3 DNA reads TGTGCCAGCAGTGGGGGACAGAAGAATTCACCCCTCCACTTT.

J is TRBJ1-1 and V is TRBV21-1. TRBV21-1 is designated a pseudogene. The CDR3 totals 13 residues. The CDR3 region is CATSWGRNTEAFF. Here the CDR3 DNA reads TGTGCCACGAGCTGGGGGAGGAACACTGAAGCTTTCTTT.

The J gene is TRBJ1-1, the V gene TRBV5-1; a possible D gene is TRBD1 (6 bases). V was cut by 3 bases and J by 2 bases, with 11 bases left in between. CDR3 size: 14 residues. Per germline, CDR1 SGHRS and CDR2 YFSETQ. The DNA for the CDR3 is TGCGCCAGCAGCTCCATGACAGGAAACACTGAAGCTTTCTTT. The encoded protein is CASSSMTGNTEAFF.

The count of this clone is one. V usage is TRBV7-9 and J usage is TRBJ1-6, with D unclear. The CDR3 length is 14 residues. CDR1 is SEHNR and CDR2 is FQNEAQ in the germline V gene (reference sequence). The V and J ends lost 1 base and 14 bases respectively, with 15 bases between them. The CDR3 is CASSLGQGSPALHF. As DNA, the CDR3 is TGTGCCAGCAGCTTAGGCCAAGGGTCTCCGGCCCTCCACTTT.

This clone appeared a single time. CDR3 loop: CASSPRPTGRNTEAFF. The CDR3 DNA reads as TGTGCCAGCTCACCACGACCGACAGGGAGGAACACTGAAGCTTTCTTT. The chain carries TRBV18 and TRBJ1-1, with 7 bases lining up with TRBD1. The CDR3 loop spans 16 amino acids. Germline assignment: CDR1 KGHSH and CDR2 LQKENI. J lost 1 base, V lost 1 base, and 6 bases had no gene match.

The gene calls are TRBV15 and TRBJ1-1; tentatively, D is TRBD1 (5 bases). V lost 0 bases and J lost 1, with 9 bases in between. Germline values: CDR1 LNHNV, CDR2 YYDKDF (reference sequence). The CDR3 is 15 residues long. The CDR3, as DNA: TGTGCCACCAGCAGAGATTTTGGGGCGAACACTGAAGCTTTCTTT. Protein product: CATSRDFGANTEAFF.

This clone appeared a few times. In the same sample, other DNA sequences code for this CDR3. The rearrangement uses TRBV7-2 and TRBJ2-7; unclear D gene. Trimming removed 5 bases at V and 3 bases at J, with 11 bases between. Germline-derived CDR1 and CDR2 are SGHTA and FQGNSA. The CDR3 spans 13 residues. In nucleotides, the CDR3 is TGTGCCAGCAGCCCGGACGGCTTCTACGAGCAGTACTTC. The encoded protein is CASSPDGFYEQYF. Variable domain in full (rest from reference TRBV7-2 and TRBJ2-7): GAGVSQSPSNKVTEKGKDVELRCDPISGHTALYWYRQSLGQGLEFLIYFQGNSAPDKSGLPSDRFSAERTGGSVSTLTIQRTQQEDSAVYLCASSPDGFYEQYFGPGTRLTVT.

The CDR3 region is CASSPKSLGQPDAGELFF. The CDR3 DNA is TGCGCCAGCAGCCCGAAAAGTCTGGGGCAACCCGACGCCGGGGAGCTGTTTTTT. V and J are TRBV5-1 and TRBJ2-2, with a weak D call TRBD1 (5 bases). Germline V gene lookup returns CDR1 SGHRS and CDR2 YFSETQ. The CDR3 spans 18 residues. Trimming stripped 4 bases from V and 6 bases from J, with 25 bases between.